These 9 T cell receptor beta chains were sequenced from one sample in a study of blood T cell repertoires in COVID-19. TCRdb keeps only in-frame clones here, not all; method: immunoSEQ multiplex PCR. The data hold some 180,000 clones, with roughly 83% observed a single time. The specimen sequenced was peripheral blood. These receptors all come from a woman between 40 and 55 years old with COVID-19, enrolled during active disease.

The chain employs TRBV28 and TRBJ2-3; TRBD1 agrees at 7 bases. The CDR3 loop spans 18 amino acids. The V and J ends lost 5 bases and 3 bases, in that order; junction bases with no gene match: 17. Germline V gene sequence: CDR1 MDHEN, CDR2 SYDVKM. The CDR3 bases are TGTGCCAGCAGTCGCCCGACAGGGTTGGTAAAGGGGACAGATACGCAGTATTTT. This codes for CASSRPTGLVKGTDTQYF. Full variable domain (outside the CDR3, taken from reference TRBV28 and TRBJ2-3): DVKVTQSSRYLVKRTGEKVFLECVQDMDHENMFWYRQDPGLGLRLIYFSYDVKMKEKGDIPEGYSVSREKKERFSLILESASTNQTSMYLCASSRPTGLVKGTDTQYFGPGTRLTVL.

Only one count was recorded for this clone. The V gene is TRBV7-9, the J gene TRBJ1-6; 8 bases map to TRBD1. The CDR3 extends over 15 amino acids. J was trimmed by 6 bases and V by 6 bases; bases with no gene match: 7. Germline V gene sequence: CDR1 SEHNR, CDR2 FQNEAQ (reference sequence). CDR3 DNA: TGTGCCAGCAGTCCCCGGACAGGGCGTAATTCACCCCTCCACTTT. It encodes CASSPRTGRNSPLHF.

The chain joins TRBV5-1 to TRBJ1-2; a weak D match, TRBD1 (6 bases). The CDR3 runs 13 residues. The germline V and J ends were trimmed by 10 bases and 4 bases, with 17 bases remaining between them. Germline CDR1 and CDR2: SGHRS and YFSETQ. CDR3 bases: TGCGCCTCCCGGGCAGGGGCTAGCTATGGCTACACCTTC. Protein product: CASRAGASYGYTF.

The CDR3 region has the DNA TGTGCCAGCAGCGTAGAAGGAGGGGACCGCTACAATGAGCAGTTCTTC. Translating it yields CASSVEGGDRYNEQFF. The genes are TRBV9 and TRBJ2-1; D might be TRBD2 (6 bases). V was trimmed by 0 bases and J by 3 bases, leaving 13 bases between them. In germline, CDR1 is SGDLS, CDR2 YYNGEE. The CDR3 spans 16 residues.

This clone was seen once. V usage is TRBV10-3 and J usage is TRBJ1-2; TRBD1 matches 12 bases. Trimming took 7 bases from V and 8 from J; bases not matched to a gene: 5. This CDR3 spans 13 amino acids. Germline CDR1 is ENHRY and CDR2 is SYGVKD. CDR3 region: CAITGQGARGYTF. For the CDR3, the DNA is TGTGCCATCACGGGACAGGGGGCGAGGGGCTACACCTTC.

The chain recombines TRBV7-2 with TRBJ2-1; 12 bases are a match to TRBD2. With V trimmed by 5 bases and J by 8 bases, 7 bases remained unmatched. The CDR3 has 15 amino acids. Germline lookup yields CDR1 SGHTA and CDR2 FQGNSA. CDR3 coding DNA: TGTGCCAGCAGCGCCACTAGCGGGAGGTGGGATGAGCAGTTCTTC. Its protein is CASSATSGRWDEQFF.

The V gene is TRBV11-1, the J gene TRBJ1-1, with TRBD1 as a possible D gene (5 bases). The germline V and J ends were trimmed by 4 bases and 0 bases, with 18 bases remaining between them. Germline V gene data show CDR1 as SGHAT and CDR2 as FQDESV (reference sequence). This CDR3 region has 17 residues. The CDR3 bases are TGTGCCAGCAGCTCAGCAGGGAGGCGGGTTGTGAACACTGAAGCTTTCTTT. This sequence encodes CASSSAGRRVVNTEAFF.

V and J are TRBV9 and TRBJ1-1, with 8 bases identical to TRBD1. This CDR3 is 15 amino acids long. Germline CDR1 SGDLS, CDR2 YYNGEE. Losses at the gene ends were 0 bases for V and 1 base for J; bases not matched to a gene: 2. The CDR3 here is CASSVVTGGNTEAFF. CDR3 DNA sequence: TGTGCCAGCAGCGTAGTTACAGGGGGGAACACTGAAGCTTTCTTT.

The chain combines TRBV15 with TRBJ1-2; the D gene is possibly TRBD1 (5 bases). This CDR3 has 14 amino acids. Trimming removed 0 bases at V and 4 bases at J, with 9 bases between. Germline V gene sequence: CDR1 LNHNV, CDR2 YYDKDF (reference sequence). CDR3 amino acids: CATSRDAGGYGYTF. The CDR3 DNA reads TGTGCCACCAGCAGAGATGCGGGGGGCTATGGCTACACCTTC.